These 31 T cell receptor beta chains were all obtained from the same sample, sequenced in a study of CD8 T cells in Susac syndrome. The RNA input was about 0.5 to 1 ug, and it was reverse transcribed with random hexamers. One entry per CDR3 protein, called by TCRdb with MiXCR from the immunoSEQ multiplex PCR reads. The table has approximately 160,000 distinct CDR3 sequences, around 94% seen once; the top ten hold 0.08% to 0.095%. The sample taken for sequencing was CD4+ T cells from PBMCs. All receptors derive from a human donor with multiple sclerosis.

CDR3 protein: CSASLRISYEQYF. Here the CDR3 DNA reads TGCAGTGCTAGTCTTCGGATCTCCTACGAGCAGTACTTC. This chain joins TRBV20-1 and TRBJ2-7, with no clear D. Deletions cut 3 bases from V and 0 bases from J, with 9 bases between. Germline lookup yields CDR1 DFQATT and CDR2 SNEGSKA (reference sequence). The CDR3 sequence is 13 residues long.

The V and J genes are TRBV27 and TRBJ1-1; D not certain. Per germline, CDR1 MNHEY and CDR2 SMNVEV (reference sequence). V lost 0 bases, J lost 4 bases, and 3 bases lay in between. There are 12 residues in the CDR3. CDR3 protein: CASSLSGTEAFF. DNA of the CDR3: TGTGCCAGCAGTTTATCAGGCACTGAAGCTTTCTTT.

The chain recombines TRBV11-2 with TRBJ2-1, with TRBD2 matching over 10 bases. Germline CDR1 SGHAT, CDR2 FQNNGV. The ends lost 5 bases at V and 3 bases at J; junction bases unmatched: 10. CDR3 size: 17 residues. The CDR3 is CASSPGASGGGYNEQFF. Written as DNA, the CDR3 is TGTGCCAGCAGCCCCGGAGCTAGCGGGGGAGGCTACAATGAGCAGTTCTTC.

A single count supports this clonotype. V usage is TRBV29-1 and J usage is TRBJ2-1, with 7 nucleotides matching TRBD1. Germline V gives CDR1 SQVTM, CDR2 ANQGSEA. The V gene end was trimmed by 6 bases and the J gene end by 4 bases; junction bases not matched to a gene: 9. This CDR3 has 14 amino acids. In DNA, the CDR3 is TGCAGCGTCGCCACAGGGGTGAAATACAATGAGCAGTTCTTC. It codes for CSVATGVKYNEQFF.

V and J are TRBV11-2 and TRBJ1-1, with D possibly TRBD1 on 5 matching bases. V was shortened by 2 bases and J by 4 bases, with 11 bases between the two germline ends. Germline CDR1 SGHAT, CDR2 FQNNGV. The CDR3 has 14 amino acids. CDR3 sequence reads: CASSLTRGITEAFF. CDR3 nucleotide sequence: TGTGCCAGCAGCTTAACTAGGGGTATCACTGAAGCTTTCTTT.

This clonotype was detected only once. The chain has TRBV6-5 and TRBJ2-3, with unresolved D. CDR1 MNHEY and CDR2 SVGAGI come from the germline V gene. The CDR3 contains 14 residues. Deletions cut 5 bases from V and 0 bases from J, with 9 bases between. The CDR3 loop reads CASSRAGSTDTQYF. CDR3 nucleotide sequence: TGTGCCAGCAGTAGGGCCGGGAGCACAGATACGCAGTATTTT.

This clonotype showed up just once. This chain joins TRBV6-5 and TRBJ2-7; the match to TRBD2 covers 12 bases. The ends lost 0 bases at V and 2 bases at J; junction bases unmatched: 2. Looked up from germline, CDR1 is MNHEY and CDR2 is SVGAGI. The CDR3 consists of 16 residues. CDR3 nucleotides: TGTGCCAGCAGTTACTCGACTAGCGGGGGCACCTACGAGCAGTACTTC. Translating gives CASSYSTSGGTYEQYF.

The chain couples TRBV2 to TRBJ1-2; 9 bases map to TRBD1. CDR1 and CDR2 from the germline V gene are SNHLY and FYNNEI. The CDR3 runs 13 residues. The V and J ends lost 6 bases and 6 bases, in that order; junction bases with no gene match: 5. CDR3 DNA: TGTGCCAGCAGGCCCACAGGGGGCGATGGCTACACCTTC. Protein sequence: CASRPTGGDGYTF. The full variable domain, its missing parts supplied by reference TRBV2 and TRBJ1-2, is EPEVTQTPSHQVTQMGQEVILRCVPISNHLYFYWYRQILGQKVEFLVSFYNNEISEKSEIFDDQFSVERPDGSNFTLKIRSTKLEDSAMYFCASRPTGGDGYTFGSGTRLTVV.

The chain combines TRBV20-1 with TRBJ2-7; the match to TRBD2 covers 8 bases. The trim removed 3 bases at V and 3 bases at J, leaving 7 bases unmatched. The CDR3 contains 14 residues. Germline CDR1 reads DFQATT; CDR2 reads SNEGSKA (reference sequence). CDR3 DNA sequence: TGCAGTGCTAGGACGGGAGGGCGGGACTACGAGCAGTACTTC. Its translation is CSARTGGRDYEQYF.

The chain uses TRBV20-1 and TRBJ2-2; tentative D call: TRBD2 (6 bases). Deletions cut 6 bases from V and 3 bases from J, with 17 bases between. There are 15 residues in the CDR3. From germline, CDR1 is DFQATT and CDR2 SNEGSKA (reference sequence). CDR3 region: CSAKDGRGYTGELFF. DNA of the CDR3: TGCAGTGCCAAGGACGGGAGAGGGTACACCGGGGAGCTGTTTTTT.

The chain couples TRBV29-1 to TRBJ1-2, with 10 bases aligning to TRBD1. The CDR3 is 14 residues long. After removal of 6 bases from V and 7 bases from J, the junction contained 11 bases not matched to a gene. CDR1 is SQVTM, CDR2 ANQGSEA, per germline. CDR3 amino acids: CSVPDRGIMGGYTF. CDR3 bases: TGCAGCGTCCCGGACAGGGGGATAATGGGTGGCTACACCTTC.

The chain has TRBV18 and TRBJ2-7; D ambiguous. Germline assignment: CDR1 KGHSH and CDR2 LQKENI. The ends were cut back, 0 bases at V and 6 bases at J, with 6 bases in the middle. The CDR3 covers 12 residues. CDR3 region: CASSPPFTEQYF. The CDR3 DNA follows: TGTGCCAGCTCACCACCGTTCACCGAGCAGTACTTC.

Only one count was recorded for this clonotype. The rearrangement uses TRBV19 and TRBJ2-3, with D perhaps matching TRBD2 (6 bases). The CDR3 is 16 amino acids. Germline-derived CDR1 and CDR2 are LNHDA and SQIVND (reference sequence). The V and J ends lost 4 bases and 8 bases respectively, with 22 bases between them. DNA of the CDR3: TGTGCCAGTAGTAGCGTCCTCGGGACTCTACCTGGTACGCAGTATTTT. This codes for CASSSVLGTLPGTQYF.

The chain employs TRBV29-1 and TRBJ1-4; D is perhaps TRBD1 (6 bases). The CDR3 contains 12 residues. Germline CDR1 is SQVTM and CDR2 is ANQGSEA. Between the trimmed V and J ends, which lost 7 bases and 7 bases, there was a span of 13 bases. CDR3 sequence reads: CSAKQGTEKLFF. DNA of the CDR3: TGCAGCGCCAAGCAGGGGACTGAAAAACTGTTTTTT.

The J gene is TRBJ1-1, the V gene TRBV19, with no clear D. The CDR3 length is 15 residues. V was clipped by 6 bases and J by 5 bases, with 19 bases between them. CDR1 and CDR2 from the germline V gene are LNHDA and SQIVND (reference sequence). In DNA, the CDR3 is TGTGCCAGTAGCACCGGAAGCGGATGGGTGACTGAAGCTTTCTTT. Its protein is CASSTGSGWVTEAFF.

This chain links TRBV3-1 with TRBJ1-1, with TRBD1 as a possible D gene (6 bases). Germline assignment: CDR1 LGHDT and CDR2 YNNKEL (reference sequence). This CDR3 is built from 14 residues. The ends were cut back, 4 bases at V and 4 bases at J, with 13 bases in the middle. CDR3 amino acids: CASSPSGGGTEAFF. The CDR3 DNA sequence: TGTGCCAGCAGCCCCTCCGGGGGCGGCACTGAAGCTTTCTTT.

The V and J genes are TRBV23-1 and TRBJ1-1; 7 nucleotides align to TRBD1. TRBV23-1 is known as an ORF, though its function is uncertain. The CDR3 is 14 amino acids. The J segment lost 7 bases and the V segment lost 8 bases, leaving 13 bases of the junction unmatched. CDR3 sequence reads: CASRWTGAFGEAFF. DNA for the CDR3: TGCGCCAGCCGATGGACAGGTGCTTTCGGTGAAGCTTTCTTT.

The V and J genes are TRBV2 and TRBJ2-7, with a weak D call TRBD2 (7 bases). The CDR3 length is 13 residues. Germline V gene lookup returns CDR1 SNHLY and CDR2 FYNNEI. The V end lost 9 bases, the J end lost 7 bases, and 19 bases lay between the germline ends. Written as DNA, the CDR3 is TGTGCCAGAACCGGGGAGGGGGGCTCGGAGCAGTACTTC. It is translated as CARTGEGGSEQYF.

In DNA, the CDR3 is TGTGCCAGCTCACCACTTTCTAGCGGAAACACCGGGGAGCTGTTTTTT. Residues: CASSPLSSGNTGELFF. The V call is TRBV18, the J call TRBJ2-2, with 7 bases aligning to TRBD2. This CDR3 region has 16 residues. The germline CDR1 and CDR2 sequences are KGHSH and LQKENI. The junction had 4 bases not matched to a gene; V was cut back by 1 base and J by 2 bases. Drawing the rest from reference TRBV18 and TRBJ2-2, the complete variable domain is NAGVMQNPRHLVRRRGQEARLRCSPMKGHSHVYWYRQLPEEGLKFMVYLQKENIIDESGMPKERFSAEFPKEGPSILRIQQVVRGDSAAYFCASSPLSSGNTGELFFGEGSRLTVL.

This clonotype was counted once. The rearrangement links TRBV30 to TRBJ2-7; 8 positions agree with TRBD1. The junction had 3 bases not matched to a gene; V was cut back by 2 bases and J by 3 bases. Germline V gene data show CDR1 as GTSNPN and CDR2 as SVGIG (reference sequence). The CDR3 loop spans 13 amino acids. The CDR3 spells CAWSRQGHYEQYF. CDR3 nucleotides: TGTGCCTGGAGTCGACAGGGGCACTACGAGCAGTACTTC.

The V and J genes are TRBV7-3 and TRBJ1-1; D is possibly TRBD1 (6 bases). V was clipped by 6 bases and J by 3 bases, with 14 bases between them. The CDR3 consists of 14 residues. Germline V gene data show CDR1 as SGHTA and CDR2 as FQGTGA. The CDR3 reads CASSQQGSDTEAFF. CDR3 DNA sequence: TGTGCCAGCAGTCAACAGGGAAGCGACACTGAAGCTTTCTTT.

This clonotype was detected only once. This sequence joins TRBV28 and TRBJ1-2; a possible D gene is TRBD1 (6 bases). The V and J ends lost 3 bases and 9 bases respectively, with 11 bases between them. The CDR3 loop spans 12 amino acids. From germline, CDR1 is MDHEN and CDR2 SYDVKM. The DNA for the CDR3 is TGTGCCAGCAGTTTGAGGGGGGTCCGCTACACCTTC. This sequence encodes CASSLRGVRYTF.

V and J are TRBV5-1 and TRBJ2-2; TRBD1 is a possible D gene (6 bases). The CDR3 length is 16 residues. Germline values: CDR1 SGHRS, CDR2 YFSETQ. The ends were cut back, 4 bases at V and 8 bases at J, with 21 bases in the middle. The CDR3 loop is CASSGQPQNSKGELFF. In DNA, the CDR3 is TGCGCCAGCAGCGGACAGCCCCAAAATTCTAAAGGGGAGCTGTTTTTT.

The chain uses TRBV9 and TRBJ2-3; the match to TRBD1 covers 7 bases. The trim removed 1 base at V and 7 bases at J, leaving 9 bases unmatched. Germline-derived CDR1 and CDR2 are SGDLS and YYNGEE. The CDR3 spans 15 residues. CDR3 sequence: CASSVYRGMKYTQYF. DNA for the CDR3: TGTGCCAGCAGCGTATACAGGGGAATGAAGTATACGCAGTATTTT. The entire variable domain, with the rest obtained from reference TRBV9 and TRBJ2-3, is as follows: DSGVTQTPKHLITATGQRVTLRCSPRSGDLSVYWYQQSLDQGLQFLIQYYNGEERAKGNILERFSAQQFPDLHSELNLSSLELGDSALYFCASSVYRGMKYTQYFGPGTRLTVL.

The rearrangement uses TRBV5-1 and TRBJ2-4; no definite D call. Trimming cost V 7 bases and J 7 bases, with 15 bases left between them. Looked up from germline, CDR1 is SGHRS and CDR2 is YFSETQ. There are 13 residues in the CDR3. The CDR3 spells CASAPSTSNIQYF. The CDR3 coding sequence is TGCGCCAGCGCCCCTTCAACTTCCAACATTCAGTACTTC.

The chain has TRBV30 and TRBJ2-5, with 13 positions matching TRBD2. CDR1 is GTSNPN, CDR2 SVGIG, per germline (reference sequence). After removal of 5 bases from V and 7 bases from J, the junction contained 13 bases not matched to a gene. CDR3 size: 16 residues. For the CDR3, the DNA is TGTGCCTGGGACGTTGGACTAGCGGGGGACCCGGGGACCCAGTACTTC. This codes for CAWDVGLAGDPGTQYF.

V is TRBV7-9 and J is TRBJ1-1, with a tentative D call TRBD1 (5 bases). V was clipped by 0 bases and J by 4 bases, with 6 bases between them. Germline assignment: CDR1 SEHNR and CDR2 FQNEAQ (reference sequence). The CDR3 runs 13 residues. The CDR3 loop is CASSLAGPTEAFF. The CDR3 DNA reads as TGTGCCAGCAGCTTAGCGGGGCCCACTGAAGCTTTCTTT. Based on the CDR3 plus reference TRBV7-9 and TRBJ1-1, the full variable domain is DTGVSQNPRHKITKRGQNVTFRCDPISEHNRLYWYRQTLGQGPEFLTYFQNEAQLEKSRLLSDRFSAERPKGSFSTLEIQRTEQGDSAMYLCASSLAGPTEAFFGQGTRLTVV.

The J gene is TRBJ2-2, the V gene TRBV18; 9 nucleotides align to TRBD2. With 2 bases clipped from V and 5 bases from J, the junction kept 3 bases outside the gene matches. The germline CDR1 and CDR2 sequences are KGHSH and LQKENI. The CDR3 spans 15 residues. CDR3 DNA sequence: TGTGCCAGCTCACCAGCAGCGGGAGGAACCGGGGAGCTGTTTTTT. This gives the protein CASSPAAGGTGELFF.

V gene TRBV4-3 combines with J gene TRBJ2-3; D remains ambiguous. The CDR3 runs 14 residues. V gave up 0 bases and J gave up 6 bases, with 10 bases separating them. Germline loops: CDR1 LGHNA, CDR2 YSLEER. The CDR3 protein is CASSQDQAIDTQYF. The CDR3 bases are TGCGCCAGCAGCCAAGATCAGGCTATTGATACGCAGTATTTT.

The sample holds one count of this clonotype. The CDR3 region is CAWSVPGTGHQPQHF. CDR3 nucleotides: TGTGCCTGGAGTGTCCCCGGGACAGGGCATCAGCCCCAGCATTTT. V gene TRBV30 combines with J gene TRBJ1-5; 9 positions agree with TRBD1. CDR3 length: 15 residues. Germline CDR1 is GTSNPN and CDR2 is SVGIG (reference sequence). Trimming at V came to 0 bases and at J to 5 bases, leaving 5 bases not matched to a gene.

The rearrangement links TRBV28 to TRBJ2-1; 9 positions match TRBD2. Germline trimming cut 5 bases from V and 2 bases from J; bases unmatched to any gene: 4. Per the germline V gene, CDR1 is MDHEN and CDR2 is SYDVKM. This CDR3 is built from 15 residues. CDR3: CASSPAGGAYNEQFF. Here the CDR3 DNA reads TGTGCCAGCAGTCCTGCGGGAGGGGCCTACAATGAGCAGTTCTTC.